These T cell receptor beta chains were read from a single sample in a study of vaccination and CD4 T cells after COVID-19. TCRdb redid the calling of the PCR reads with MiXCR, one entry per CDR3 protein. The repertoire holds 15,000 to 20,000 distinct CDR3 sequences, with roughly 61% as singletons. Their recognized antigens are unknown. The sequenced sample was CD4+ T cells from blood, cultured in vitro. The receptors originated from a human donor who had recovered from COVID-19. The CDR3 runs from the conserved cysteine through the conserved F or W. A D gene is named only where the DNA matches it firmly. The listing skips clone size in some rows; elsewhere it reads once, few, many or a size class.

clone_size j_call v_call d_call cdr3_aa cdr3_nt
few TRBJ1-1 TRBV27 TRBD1 CASSTRDRGYLNTEAFF TGTGCCAGCAGTACCCGGGACAGGGGGTATTTGAACACTGAAGCTTTCTTT
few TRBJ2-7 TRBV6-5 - CASSYSPGQEQYF TGTGCCAGCAGTTACTCCCCAGGGCAAGAGCAGTACTTC
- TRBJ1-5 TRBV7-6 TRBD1 CASSPRTGGLSEPQHF TGTGCCAGCAGCCCTCGGACAGGGGGCTTATCGGAGCCCCAGCATTTT
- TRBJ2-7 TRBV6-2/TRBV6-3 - CASSYSGTENDEQYF TGTGCCAGCAGTTACAGCGGGACAGAGAACGACGAGCAGTACTTC
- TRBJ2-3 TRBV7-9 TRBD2 CASGLAGGTDTQYF TGTGCCAGCGGACTAGCGGGGGGCACAGATACGCAGTATTTT
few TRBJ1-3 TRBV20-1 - CSASAGGGQPNSGNTIYF TGCAGTGCCAGTGCTGGGGGGGGCCAGCCCAACTCTGGAAACACCATATATTTT
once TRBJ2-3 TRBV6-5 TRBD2 CASSYERGRDTQYF TGTGCCAGCAGTTACGAGCGGGGGCGGGATACGCAGTATTTT
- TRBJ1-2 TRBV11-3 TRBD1 CASSLDPGQPRHGYTF TGTGCCAGCAGCTTAGATCCGGGACAGCCCCGCCATGGCTACACCTTC
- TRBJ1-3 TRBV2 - CASRPGPSGNTIYF TGTGCCAGCAGACCGGGGCCCTCTGGAAACACCATATATTTT
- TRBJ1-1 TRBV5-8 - CASSLRSASRNTEAFF TGTGCCAGCAGCTTGCGGTCAGCAAGCAGAAACACTGAAGCTTTCTTT
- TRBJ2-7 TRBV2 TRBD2 CASRGLAGGNEQYF TGTGCCAGCAGGGGACTAGCGGGAGGGAACGAGCAGTACTTC
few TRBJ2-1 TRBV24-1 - CATSDLQARYNEQFF TGTGCCACCAGTGATTTGCAAGCCAGATACAATGAGCAGTTCTTC
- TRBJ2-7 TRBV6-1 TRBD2 CASSSSGINYEQYF TGTGCCAGCAGCAGTAGCGGGATTAACTACGAGCAGTACTTC
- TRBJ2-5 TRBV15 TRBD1 CATSRDSGTGWETQYF TGTGCCACCAGCAGAGATTCCGGGACAGGGTGGGAGACCCAGTACTTC
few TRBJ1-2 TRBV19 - CASSTPRDGGRGYTF TGTGCCAGTAGTACCCCCCGGGATGGTGGGCGAGGCTACACCTTC
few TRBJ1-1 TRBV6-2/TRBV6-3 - CASSYNPNTEAFF TGTGCCAGCAGTTACAACCCGAACACTGAAGCTTTCTTT
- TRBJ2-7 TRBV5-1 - CASSLDGTDYYEQYF TGCGCCAGCAGCTTGGACGGGACTGATTACTACGAGCAGTACTTC
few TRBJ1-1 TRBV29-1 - CSVYTMKVVGAFF TGCAGCGTTTATACTATGAAGGTCGTGGGAGCTTTCTTT
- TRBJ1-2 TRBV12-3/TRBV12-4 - CASSFGVSPLFGGYTF TGTGCCAGCAGTTTTGGAGTTTCCCCACTATTCGGTGGCTACACCTTC
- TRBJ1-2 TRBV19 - CATSQVGGEYGYTF TGTGCCACTTCACAGGTGGGGGGAGAATATGGCTACACCTTC
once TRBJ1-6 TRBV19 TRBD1 CASNPGQGTESPLHF TGTGCCAGTAACCCGGGACAGGGTACTGAGTCACCCCTCCACTTT
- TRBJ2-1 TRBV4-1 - CASSLDVLLVSYNEQFF TGCGCCAGCAGCCTCGACGTCCTACTAGTTTCCTACAATGAGCAGTTCTTC
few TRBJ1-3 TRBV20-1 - CSARPGLFSGNTIYF TGCAGTGCTAGGCCGGGACTCTTCTCTGGAAACACCATATATTTT
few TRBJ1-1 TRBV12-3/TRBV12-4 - CANGRWNTEAFF TGTGCCAACGGCCGTTGGAACACTGAAGCTTTCTTT
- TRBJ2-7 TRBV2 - CASSEYYEQYF TGTGCCAGCAGTGAATACTACGAGCAGTACTTC
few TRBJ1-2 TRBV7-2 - CASSPDWDHGYTF TGTGCCAGCAGCCCCGACTGGGATCACGGCTACACCTTC
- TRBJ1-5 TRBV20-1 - CSARDRGNSNQPQHF TGCAGTGCTAGAGATCGGGGCAATAGCAATCAGCCCCAGCATTTT
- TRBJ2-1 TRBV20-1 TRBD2 CSADTGTAAGGNEQFF TGCAGTGCTGATACAGGGACCGCCGCGGGGGGGAATGAGCAGTTCTTC
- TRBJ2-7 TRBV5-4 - CASSPQAGVHEQYF TGTGCCAGCAGCCCCCAGGCAGGTGTCCACGAGCAGTACTTC